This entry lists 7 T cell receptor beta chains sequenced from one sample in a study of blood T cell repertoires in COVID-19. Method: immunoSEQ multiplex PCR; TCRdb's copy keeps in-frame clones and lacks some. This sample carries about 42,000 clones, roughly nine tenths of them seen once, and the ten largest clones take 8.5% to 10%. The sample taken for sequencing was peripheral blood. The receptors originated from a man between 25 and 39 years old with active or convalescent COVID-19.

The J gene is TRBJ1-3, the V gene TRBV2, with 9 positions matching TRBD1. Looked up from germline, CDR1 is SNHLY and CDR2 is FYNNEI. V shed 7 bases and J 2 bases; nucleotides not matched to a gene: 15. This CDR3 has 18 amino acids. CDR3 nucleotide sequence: TGTGCCAGCAATCCGGGACAGGGCTCTATTGGTACTGGAAACACCATATATTTT. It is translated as CASNPGQGSIGTGNTIYF.

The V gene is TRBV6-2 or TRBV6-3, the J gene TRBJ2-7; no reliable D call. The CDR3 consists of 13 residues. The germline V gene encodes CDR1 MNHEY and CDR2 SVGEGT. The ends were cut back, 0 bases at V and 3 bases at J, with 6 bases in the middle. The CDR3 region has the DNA TGTGCCAGCAGTTACTCGGGCTACTACGAGCAGTACGTC. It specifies CASSYSGYYEQYV.

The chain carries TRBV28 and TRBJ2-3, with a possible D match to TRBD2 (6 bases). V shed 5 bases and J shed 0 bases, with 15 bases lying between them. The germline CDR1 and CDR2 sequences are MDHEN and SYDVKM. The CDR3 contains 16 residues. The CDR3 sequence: CASSRRVARSTDTQYF. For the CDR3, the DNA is TGTGCCAGCAGTAGGAGGGTAGCTCGAAGCACAGATACGCAGTATTTT.

CDR3 nucleotide sequence: TGTGCCAGCAAGGGGGTGCAGGGAAGACAAGAGACCCAGTACTTC. Translated: CASKGVQGRQETQYF. The chain couples TRBV28 to TRBJ2-5; D might be TRBD1 (6 bases). The germline V and J ends were trimmed by 7 bases and 2 bases, with 17 bases remaining between them. Germline CDR1 and CDR2: MDHEN and SYDVKM. This CDR3 is 15 amino acids long.

CDR3 nucleotide sequence: TGCGCCTCAACTACGGGGGCAGATACGCAGTATTTT. Its protein product is CASTTGADTQYF. This rearrangement joins TRBV5-1 to TRBJ2-3, with D maybe TRBD2 (6 bases). The CDR3 length is 12 residues. In germline, CDR1 is SGHRS, CDR2 YFSETQ. Trimming took off 10 bases at V and 4 bases at J, with 13 bases between the two ends.

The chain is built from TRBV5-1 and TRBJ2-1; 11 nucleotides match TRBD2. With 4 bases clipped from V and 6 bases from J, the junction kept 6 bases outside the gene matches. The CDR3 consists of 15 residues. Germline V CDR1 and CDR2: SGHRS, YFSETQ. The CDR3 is CASSPGLADGNEQFF. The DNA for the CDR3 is TGCGCCAGCAGCCCGGGACTAGCGGATGGCAATGAGCAGTTCTTC.

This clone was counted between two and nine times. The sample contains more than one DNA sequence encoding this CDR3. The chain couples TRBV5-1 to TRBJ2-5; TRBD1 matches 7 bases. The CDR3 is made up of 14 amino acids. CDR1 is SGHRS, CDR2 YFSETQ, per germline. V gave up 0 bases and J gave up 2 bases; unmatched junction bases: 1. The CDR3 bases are TGCGCCAGCAGCTTGGCGGGACAGCAAGAGACCCAGTACTTC. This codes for CASSLAGQQETQYF.